One T cell receptor beta chain is described in this entry. Its specificity is not known. Each subset's genomic DNA was split evenly across several immunoSEQ plates. Authors' processing steps: Quality scores were absent from the junction-only immunoSEQ sequences, so filtering differed. Sequencing used immunoSEQ multiplex PCR; TCRdb keeps in-frame clones, though not all of them. V and J calls plus clone size are reproduced from that table; the DNA served to infer D and trimming. The sample has about 2.4 million clones, over 85% seen once. These data come from a study of shared clonotypes between healthy human individuals. Findings of the study overall: Incomplete sequencing of sorted subsets was indicated by rarefaction despite large depth. Memory subsets generally showed lower estimated richness than naive subsets.

This TCR was recovered from a man between 18 and 29 years old in good health. What was sequenced was naive CD4+ T cells sorted from blood. The subset denotes: CD45RA+ positively selected.

CDR3 DNA sequence: TGCAGCGTAGCCCCGGGACTCACGAACACTGAAGCTTTCTTT. Translated, it gives CSVAPGLTNTEAFF. V gene TRBV29-1 combines with J gene TRBJ1-1; a weak D match, TRBD1 (5 bases). Trimming pared 6 bases from V and 1 base from J, leaving 15 bases between. Germline V gene sequence: CDR1 SQVTM, CDR2 ANQGSEA. This CDR3 has 14 residues.